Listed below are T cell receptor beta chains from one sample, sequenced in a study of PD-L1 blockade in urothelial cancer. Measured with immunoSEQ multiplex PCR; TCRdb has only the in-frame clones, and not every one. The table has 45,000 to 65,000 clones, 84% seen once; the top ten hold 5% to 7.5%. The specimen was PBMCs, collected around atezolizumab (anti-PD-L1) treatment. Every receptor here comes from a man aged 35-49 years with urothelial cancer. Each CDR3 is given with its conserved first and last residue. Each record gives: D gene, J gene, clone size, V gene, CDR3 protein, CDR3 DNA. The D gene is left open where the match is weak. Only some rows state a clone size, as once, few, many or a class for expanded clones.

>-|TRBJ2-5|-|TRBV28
CASSRTGGAETQYF
TGTGCCAGCAGCCGGACCGGAGGGGCAGAGACCCAGTACTTC
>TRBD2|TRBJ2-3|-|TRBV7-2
CASSRASGATDTQYF
TGTGCCAGCAGCAGGGCTAGCGGGGCCACAGATACGCAGTATTTT
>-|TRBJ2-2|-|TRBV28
CASFTRGTGELFF
TGTGCCAGTTTTACTAGGGGGACCGGGGAGCTGTTTTTT
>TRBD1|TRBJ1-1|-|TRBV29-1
CSVRTGVDTEAFF
TGCAGCGTTAGGACAGGGGTCGACACTGAAGCTTTCTTT
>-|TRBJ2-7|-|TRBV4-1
CASSQVPWGAYEQYF
TGCGCCAGCAGCCAAGTCCCTTGGGGGGCCTACGAGCAGTACTTC
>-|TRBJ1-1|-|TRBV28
CASSLYRESTEAFF
TGTGCCAGCAGTTTGTACAGGGAGAGCACTGAAGCTTTCTTT
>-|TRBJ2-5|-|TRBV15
CATSSDRGPQETQYF
TGTGCCACCAGCAGTGACCGGGGTCCCCAAGAGACCCAGTACTTC
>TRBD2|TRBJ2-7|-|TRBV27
CASSLREGYYEQYF
TGTGCCAGCAGTCTCCGGGAGGGTTACTACGAGCAGTACTTC
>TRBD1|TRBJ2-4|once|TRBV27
CASSTRDRADIQYF
TGTGCCAGCAGTACCCGGGACAGGGCGGACATTCAGTACTTC
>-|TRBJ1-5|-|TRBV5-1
CASSLGLGNQPQHF
TGCGCCAGCAGCTTGGGTTTAGGCAATCAGCCCCAGCATTTT
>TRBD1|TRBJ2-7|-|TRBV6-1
CASSGDRGLDEQYF
TGTGCCAGCAGTGGGGACAGGGGGCTGGACGAGCAGTACTTC
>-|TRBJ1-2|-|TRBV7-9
CASSPGAGFWSGGYTF
TGTGCCAGCAGCCCCGGCGCGGGGTTTTGGTCTGGCGGCTACACCTTC
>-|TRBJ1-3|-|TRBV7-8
CASSPISGNTIYF
TGTGCCAGCAGCCCCATCTCTGGAAACACCATATATTTT
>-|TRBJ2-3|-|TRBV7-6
CASSLLAIPDTQYF
TGTGCCAGCAGCTTACTAGCGATCCCAGATACGCAGTATTTT
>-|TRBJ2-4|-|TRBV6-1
CATSTGFNIQYF
TGTGCCACCTCAACAGGTTTCAACATTCAGTACTTC
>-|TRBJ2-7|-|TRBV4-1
CASSQDTNRIKEYF
TGCGCCAGCAGCCAAGATACCAACAGGATCAAGGAGTACTTC
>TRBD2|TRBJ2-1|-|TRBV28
CASSFGLVVVNEQFF
TGTGCCAGCAGTTTCGGACTAGTGGTTGTCAATGAGCAGTTCTTC
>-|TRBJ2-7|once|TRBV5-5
CASSFYRVSSSYEQYF
TGTGCCAGCAGCTTTTACAGGGTCTCAAGCTCCTACGAGCAGTACTTC
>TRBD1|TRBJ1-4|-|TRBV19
CASRDRGIEKLFF
TGTGCCAGCAGGGACAGGGGGATCGAAAAACTGTTTTTT
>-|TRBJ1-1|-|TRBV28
CASRKPLGGGTEAFF
TGTGCCAGCAGGAAGCCCCTCGGGGGGGGCACTGAAGCTTTCTTT
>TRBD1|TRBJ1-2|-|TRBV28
CASSSAGTGDDGYTF
TGTGCCAGCAGCTCCGCCGGGACAGGGGATGATGGCTACACCTTC
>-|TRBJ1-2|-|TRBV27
CASSLGRRGSGYTF
TGTGCCAGCAGTTTGGGGAGGAGGGGTAGTGGCTACACCTTC
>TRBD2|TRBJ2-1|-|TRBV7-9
CASRKDSGRAWNEQFF
TGTGCCAGCAGAAAGGATAGCGGGAGGGCCTGGAATGAGCAGTTCTTC
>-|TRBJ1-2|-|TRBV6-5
CASTGYSSYGYTF
TGTGCCAGTACAGGGTACAGCTCCTATGGCTACACCTTC
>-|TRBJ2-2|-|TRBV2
CATTLRPANTGELFF
TGTGCCACTACGCTCAGGCCAGCGAACACCGGGGAGCTGTTTTTT
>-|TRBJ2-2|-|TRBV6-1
CASSQAGTGELFF
TGTGCCAGCAGTCAGGCTGGGACCGGGGAGCTGTTTTTT